The entry below gives a single T cell receptor beta chain sequence along with its context. Study processing details: How many nucleated cells were present was estimated from reference gene primer amplification. Only in-frame clones appear in the TCRdb table, and some are missing; sequencing was by immunoSEQ multiplex PCR. V, J and clone size were drawn from that table, and D and trimming were deduced from the DNA. The sample consists of under 150,000 clones, 65% to 85% of them appearing once. The entry originates in a study of blood T cell repertoires in COVID-19. Study as a whole: Both acute and convalescent COVID-19 samples were obtained from the United States, Italy and Spain. Sources were T cells, B-cell-depleted T cells, or PBMCs; the material itself was cDNA or gDNA.

The V gene's germline CDR1 is SGHVS and CDR2 FQNEAQ. This CDR3 spans 16 amino acids. With 3 bases clipped from V and 3 bases from J, the junction kept 9 bases outside the gene matches. The V call is TRBV7-8, the J call TRBJ2-3; TRBD1 matches at 7 bases. The source of this sequence is a man in his sixties with active or convalescent COVID-19. The material sequenced was peripheral blood. As DNA, the CDR3 is TGTGCCAGCAGCTTCGTCACAGAGGGGGCGACAGATACGCAGTATTTT. Its translation is CASSFVTEGATDTQYF.